A selection of T cell receptor beta chains follows, all from one sample in a study of cytomegalovirus exposure and HLA in healthy donors. Using immunoSEQ multiplex PCR, the repertoire was profiled, and TCRdb retains in-frame clones only, with some absent. The table has 150,000 to 200,000 clones, about 81% seen once. Sequencing was performed on PBMCs. The receptor set was obtained from a girl aged 5 to 17 in good health and CMV-seropositive. The CDR3 runs from the conserved cysteine through the conserved F or W. The order of the fields is J gene, V gene, D gene, clone size, CDR3 DNA, CDR3 protein. The D gene is left open where the match is weak. Rows may omit the clone size; those that give it use once, few, many or a size class.

TRBJ2-2 | TRBV5-6 | - | - | TGTGCCAGCAGCCTCTTGGGCCAGGCGAACACCGGGGAGCTGTTTTTT | CASSLLGQANTGELFF
TRBJ2-3 | TRBV5-1 | - | - | TGCGCCAGCAGCTTAGGTACCCAGGGGGATACGCAGTATTTT | CASSLGTQGDTQYF
TRBJ2-6 | TRBV18 | TRBD2 | - | TGTGCCAGCTCACGTCCTCTCGGGGGGGCGCGAGGGGCCAACGTCCTGACTTTC | CASSRPLGGARGANVLTF
TRBJ1-4 | TRBV4-3 | - | - | TGCGCCAGCAGCTCGCGTCAGGCCAGTAATGAAAAACTGTTTTTT | CASSSRQASNEKLFF
TRBJ2-5 | TRBV5-4 | - | - | TGTGCCAGCAGCCCCACCCTCCCAGGCGGGGCCCCGGCCCAGTACTTC | CASSPTLPGGAPAQYF
TRBJ1-2 | TRBV5-1 | - | - | TGCGCCAGCAGTTCGGCGGGCGAGGGCTATGGCTACACCTTC | CASSSAGEGYGYTF
TRBJ2-5 | TRBV27 | - | - | TGTGCCAGCAGTCCAGGCATAAAAACCACCCAAGAGACCCAGTACTTC | CASSPGIKTTQETQYF
TRBJ1-4 | TRBV7-9 | - | - | TGTGCCAGCAGCCTCACAGACCTATCTGCTGGAAAACTGTTTTTT | CASSLTDLSAGKLFF
TRBJ1-2 | TRBV4-2 | TRBD1 | few | TGTGCCAGCAGCCAAGCCGGGACAGGGGCCTCCCTCAATGGCTACACCTTC | CASSQAGTGASLNGYTF
TRBJ2-7 | TRBV11-2 | TRBD2 | - | TGTGCCAGCAGCCCCCTAGGGCGCAGGCGCGGGAGTACTTACGAGCAGTACTTC | CASSPLGRRRGSTYEQYF
TRBJ2-5 | TRBV27 | - | - | TGTGCCAGCAGTTTATGGGCCGGCCAGCAAGAGACCCAGTACTTC | CASSLWAGQQETQYF
TRBJ2-1 | TRBV7-9 | TRBD2 | - | TGTGCCAGCAGCCAAAGCGGGGGGGCCTACAATGAGCAGTTCTTC | CASSQSGGAYNEQFF
TRBJ1-5 | TRBV6-6 | - | few | TGTGCCAGCAGCCCCCTAAACCCCCCCCAGCATTTT | CASSPLNPPQHF
TRBJ1-4 | TRBV2 | TRBD1 | - | TGTGCCAGCAGTCTTGTTGAGGACAGGGGGAATGAAAAACTGTTTTTT | CASSLVEDRGNEKLFF
TRBJ2-7 | TRBV27 | - | once | TGTGCCAGCAGTCCCGGGGACAACTCCTACGAGCAGTACTTC | CASSPGDNSYEQYF
TRBJ1-2 | TRBV7-9 | - | few | TGTGCCAGCAGTCATACTGCGGGGAACTATGGCTACACCTTC | CASSHTAGNYGYTF
TRBJ2-1 | TRBV27 | TRBD2 | - | TGTGCCAGCAGTCACCCGACTAGCGGGGGGGCCGGGCAGTTCTTC | CASSHPTSGGAGQFF
TRBJ2-1 | TRBV14 | - | - | TGTGCCTCCGGGGGGCAATGGAATGAGCAGTTCTTC | CASGGQWNEQFF
TRBJ2-5 | TRBV6-1 | - | - | TGTGCCAGCAGTGAAAGTACAGGGCGGGTGGAGACCCAGTACTTC | CASSESTGRVETQYF
TRBJ2-5 | TRBV5-1 | - | - | TGCGCCAGCAGTTTGGGCAGACAAGAGACCCAGTACTTC | CASSLGRQETQYF
TRBJ1-1 | TRBV6-5 | - | - | TGTGCCAGCAGTTACTCGGGCAGCATGAACACTGAAGCTTTCTTT | CASSYSGSMNTEAFF
TRBJ2-5 | TRBV18 | - | - | TGTGCCAGCTCACCGACAGGTCGAGAGACCCAGTACTTC | CASSPTGRETQYF
TRBJ2-1 | TRBV9 | TRBD2 | - | TGTGCCAGCAGCGGAGGACTAGCGGTCTACAATGAGCAGTTCTTC | CASSGGLAVYNEQFF
TRBJ1-2 | TRBV11-1 | TRBD1 | - | TGTGCCAGCAGCTCGGGACAGGGACCTAACTATGGCTACACCTTC | CASSSGQGPNYGYTF
TRBJ2-7 | TRBV28 | - | - | TGTGCCAGCTCGGGCAATACCCGGACAGTTTTCTCCTACGAGCAGTACTTC | CASSGNTRTVFSYEQYF
TRBJ2-7 | TRBV11-2 | - | - | TGTGCCAGCAGCCCCCCCTTAGCGGACCCGACCTACGAGCAGTACTTC | CASSPPLADPTYEQYF
TRBJ1-3 | TRBV2 | - | once | TGTGCCAGCATCCCCACAGCTGGAAACACCATATATTTT | CASIPTAGNTIYF
TRBJ2-7 | TRBV30 | - | - | TGTGCCTGGAGTGTAAGTTACTTATCGGCGGAGGCCTCCTACGAGCAGTACTTC | CAWSVSYLSAEASYEQYF
TRBJ2-7 | TRBV18 | TRBD1 | - | TGTGCCAGCTCACCAACGACAGGGCAGAGGCAGTACTTC | CASSPTTGQRQYF
TRBJ2-5 | TRBV6-6 | - | - | TGTGCCAGCAGTCGCCAAGAGACCCAGTACTTC | CASSRQETQYF
TRBJ2-2 | TRBV6-1 | - | - | TGTGCCAGCAGTGAAGTACCAGGGAACACCGGGGAGCTGTTTTTT | CASSEVPGNTGELFF
TRBJ1-1 | TRBV6-5 | - | - | TGTGCCAGCAGTTACCCCGGGCGTAGGGAGGCTTTCTTT | CASSYPGRREAFF
TRBJ2-2 | TRBV7-2 | - | - | TGTGCCAGCAGCTTAGTCGTATGGACTACCGGGACCGGGGAGCTGTTTTTT | CASSLVVWTTGTGELFF
TRBJ2-2 | TRBV14 | TRBD2 | few | TGTGCCAGCAGCCCCGGGGGGACGGCCTTCCCCACCGGGGAGCTGTTTTTT | CASSPGGTAFPTGELFF
TRBJ2-1 | TRBV27 | TRBD2 | - | TGTGCCAGCAGTCCCATTCAACTAGCGGATTCCGATGAGCAGTTCTTC | CASSPIQLADSDEQFF
TRBJ1-3 | TRBV4-1 | - | - | TGCGCCAGCAGCCAAGCGGTAGATCCTGGAAACACCATATATTTT | CASSQAVDPGNTIYF
TRBJ1-4 | TRBV7-2 | - | - | TGTGCCAGCAGCTTAGGGGGGGAAAATGAAAAACTGTTTTTT | CASSLGGENEKLFF
TRBJ2-7 | TRBV27 | TRBD1 | - | TGTGCCAGCAGTTTAGTCCCCGGGACAGTCTACGAGCAGTACTTC | CASSLVPGTVYEQYF
TRBJ2-6 | TRBV2 | - | - | TGTGCCAGCAGTGAAGCGGCAGGCCGCTCTGGGGCCAACGTCCTGACTTTC | CASSEAAGRSGANVLTF
TRBJ2-3 | TRBV27 | TRBD2 | - | TGTGCCAGCAGTTTATCGGGGGGGTTCACAGATACGCAGTATTTT | CASSLSGGFTDTQYF
TRBJ2-7 | TRBV19 | TRBD2 | once | TGTGCCAGTAGTATGTATAGCGGGGCCAGCTCCTACGAGCAGTACTTC | CASSMYSGASSYEQYF